This T cell receptor (beta chain) was retrieved from a study of blood T cell repertoires in COVID-19. The wider study: Sources were T cells, B-cell-depleted T cells, or PBMCs; the material itself was cDNA or gDNA.

Assay used: immunoSEQ multiplex PCR; TCRdb lists only in-frame clones, some missing. The sample holds some 170,000 clones; approximately 80% are singletons and the top ten take roughly 11%. Germline V gene data show CDR1 as SNHLY and CDR2 as FYNNEI. CDR3 length: 15 amino acids. V lost 4 bases, J lost 0 bases, and 10 bases lay in between. Seattle patient enrollment occurred during active infection, with longitudinal follow-up thereafter. The rearrangement links TRBV2 to TRBJ2-4; D unresolved. The receptor's source is a woman aged 35 to 49 with COVID-19, enrolled during active disease. The sequencing sample was made of peripheral blood. CDR3 region: CASSGGTIAKNIQYF. The CDR3 nucleotides read TGTGCCAGCAGTGGTGGCACCATAGCCAAAAACATTCAGTACTTC.